This TCR beta chain was recorded in a study of blood T cell repertoires in COVID-19. The CDR3 is 14 amino acids. The germline gives CDR1 SQVTM, CDR2 ANQGSEA. V lost 3 bases to trimming and J lost 1 base, with 12 bases between them. Assay used: immunoSEQ multiplex PCR; TCRdb lists only in-frame clones, some missing. This sample carries 300,000 to 350,000 clones, about 90% of them seen once, and the ten largest clones take about 3.5%. The rearrangement uses TRBV29-1 and TRBJ2-5; D is possibly TRBD2 (7 bases). The receptor was isolated from a woman under 30 who had recovered from COVID-19. The material sequenced was peripheral blood. DNA for the CDR3: TGCAGCGTTGACTGGGCGGGGGCCCAAGAGACCCAGTACTTC. Its translation: CSVDWAGAQETQYF.